The 14 T cell receptor beta chains below come from one sample, sequenced in a study of T cells in Graves' hyperthyroidism and ophthalmopathy. Amplification of TCR beta CDR3 regions was performed using RNA transcripts as template. A first-round RT-PCR of the TCR CDR3 used the HTBI primer set. MiXCR, applied by TCRdb to the multiplex PCR reads, yields one record per CDR3 protein. Seen here are under 350,000 distinct CDR3 sequences, approximately 18% observed once, and the top ten hold approximately 54%. Source material: blood. The receptors here all came from a woman in her forties or fifties with Graves' hyperthyroidism.

The sample holds a few counts of this clonotype. This chain connects TRBV5-1 to TRBJ2-3; D not certain. The length of the CDR3 is 14 residues. CDR1 and CDR2 (germline): SGHRS, YFSETQ. The V end was cut by 0 bases, the J end by 4 bases, with 9 bases between. The CDR3 region has the DNA TGCGCCAGCAGCTTGGGGACGGTCCCAGATACGCAGTATTTT. As protein: CASSLGTVPDTQYF.

This clonotype was counted many times. The V and J genes are TRBV11-2 and TRBJ1-1; no definite D call. Germline loops: CDR1 SGHAT, CDR2 FQNNGV. V lost 1 base, J lost 5 bases, and 8 bases lay in between. This CDR3 contains 13 residues. The CDR3 loop reads CASSLGGLTEAFF. In DNA form, the CDR3 reads TGTGCCAGCAGCTTAGGAGGTTTGACTGAAGCTTTCTTT.

This clonotype came up many times. The chain links TRBV2 to TRBJ1-4, with 12 bases identical to TRBD1. After removal of 7 bases from V and 5 bases from J, the junction contained 8 bases not matched to a gene. The CDR3 length is 16 residues. Germline V lookup: CDR1 SNHLY, CDR2 FYNNEI. The CDR3 DNA is TGTGCCAGCATTTGGGACAGGGGGCGCTTGAATGAAAAACTGTTTTTT. It encodes CASIWDRGRLNEKLFF. The entire variable domain, with the rest obtained from reference TRBV2 and TRBJ1-4, is as follows: EPEVTQTPSHQVTQMGQEVILRCVPISNHLYFYWYRQILGQKVEFLVSFYNNEISEKSEIFDDQFSVERPDGSNFTLKIRSTKLEDSAMYFCASIWDRGRLNEKLFFGSGTQLSVL.

This clonotype has just a few counts. The chain combines TRBV29-1 with TRBJ2-3; the D gene is possibly TRBD2 (6 bases). The CDR3 has 14 amino acids. Germline lookup yields CDR1 SQVTM and CDR2 ANQGSEA. V was clipped by 3 bases and J by 4 bases, with 14 bases between them. Here the CDR3 DNA reads TGCAGCGTTGATCCCGGGAGAGGGGCAGATACGCAGTATTTT. Translating it yields CSVDPGRGADTQYF.

The sample holds many counts of this clonotype. V and J are TRBV20-1 and TRBJ2-4, with 11 nucleotides matching TRBD2. The CDR3 has 16 residues. Trimming cost V 6 bases and J 7 bases; bases outside gene matches: 14. Per germline, CDR1 DFQATT and CDR2 SNEGSKA (reference sequence). CDR3: CSAPGASGRSENIQYF. The CDR3 DNA is TGCAGTGCCCCTGGGGCTAGCGGGAGGAGTGAGAACATTCAGTACTTC.

The V gene is TRBV6-1, the J gene TRBJ1-4; TRBD1 agrees at 10 bases. The junction had 7 bases not matched to a gene; V was cut back by 6 bases and J by 0 bases. This CDR3 is 17 amino acids long. Germline V gene sequence: CDR1 MNHNS, CDR2 SASEGT. The CDR3 bases are TGTGCCAGCAGGACAGGGGGCGATGGAGCAACTAATGAAAAACTGTTTTTT. Its translation: CASRTGGDGATNEKLFF.

This clonotype has just one count. This sequence may be a read error, since a much larger clone differs from it by one base. The CDR3 does not end in the conserved phenylalanine or tryptophan, so this is likely a read error. The chain combines TRBV6-1 with TRBJ2-7; D gene unclear. CDR1 MNHNS and CDR2 SASEGT come from the germline V gene. Trimming took 2 bases from V and 3 from J, leaving 5 bases between them. This CDR3 has 12 amino acids. The CDR3 loop is CASSELNYEQYL. DNA of the CDR3: TGTGCCAGCAGTGAACTGAACTACGAGCAGTACCTC.

The chain recombines TRBV7-8 with TRBJ1-5, with D possibly being TRBD1 (5 bases). Germline lookup yields CDR1 SGHVS and CDR2 FQNEAQ. Trimming took off 5 bases at V and 2 bases at J, with 13 bases between the two ends. The CDR3 is made up of 15 amino acids. As DNA, the CDR3 is TGTGCCAGCAGCAAAGAGACAGAGGGCAATCAGCCCCAGCATTTT. Its translation is CASSKETEGNQPQHF.

The chain recombines TRBV11-1 with TRBJ2-3; 7 bases fit TRBD2. The CDR3 is made up of 15 amino acids. The junction had 10 bases not matched to a gene; V was cut back by 2 bases and J by 8 bases. CDR1 SGHAT and CDR2 FQDESV come from the germline V gene (reference sequence). CDR3 sequence: CASSLIGGSVGTQYF. The CDR3 coding sequence is TGTGCCAGCAGCTTAATCGGCGGGAGTGTAGGTACGCAGTATTTT.

The chain combines TRBV29-1 with TRBJ2-1; TRBD1 matches 9 bases. The J segment lost 1 base and the V segment lost 6 bases, leaving 7 bases of the junction unmatched. CDR3 length: 15 residues. CDR1 is SQVTM and CDR2 is ANQGSEA in the germline V gene. The CDR3 is CSVGRTGVSYNEQFF. The CDR3 coding sequence is TGCAGCGTGGGACGGACAGGGGTATCCTACAATGAGCAGTTCTTC.

This clonotype was detected many times. This rearrangement joins TRBV15 to TRBJ1-5, with TRBD1 matching over 9 bases. After removal of 1 base from V and 6 bases from J, the junction contained 4 bases not matched to a gene. This CDR3 has 15 residues. From germline, CDR1 is LNHNV and CDR2 YYDKDF (reference sequence). The CDR3 bases are TGTGCCACCAGCAGAGGACAGGGGGAGGTTCAGCCCCAGCATTTT. Its protein is CATSRGQGEVQPQHF.

The chain is built from TRBV12-3 or TRBV12-4 and TRBJ1-2, with D maybe TRBD1 (6 bases). The V end was cut by 1 base, the J end by 9 bases, with 9 bases between. This CDR3 has 12 amino acids. The CDR3 is CASSLGQGSYTF. CDR3 bases: TGTGCCAGCAGTTTAGGGCAGGGGAGCTACACCTTC.

This clonotype was observed a few times. The rearrangement links TRBV6-1 to TRBJ2-3; 7 nucleotides line up with TRBD1. J lost 3 bases, V lost 2 bases, and 5 bases had no gene match. The CDR3 length is 15 residues. Looked up from germline, CDR1 is MNHNS and CDR2 is SASEGT. The CDR3 is CASSEPQGVTDTQYF. DNA of the CDR3: TGTGCCAGCAGTGAACCCCAGGGGGTTACAGATACGCAGTATTTT.

Comment on this clonotype: The junction shows a germline mismatch at one end, possibly a read error. Written as DNA, the CDR3 is TGTGCCAGCAGCTTTGGACAGGGCTCCAACACCATATATTTT. Amino acids: CASSFGQGSNTIYF. The chain is built from TRBV5-1 and TRBJ1-3; 8 bases are shared with TRBD1. CDR1 and CDR2 from the germline V gene are SGHRS and YFSETQ. This CDR3 comprises 14 residues.